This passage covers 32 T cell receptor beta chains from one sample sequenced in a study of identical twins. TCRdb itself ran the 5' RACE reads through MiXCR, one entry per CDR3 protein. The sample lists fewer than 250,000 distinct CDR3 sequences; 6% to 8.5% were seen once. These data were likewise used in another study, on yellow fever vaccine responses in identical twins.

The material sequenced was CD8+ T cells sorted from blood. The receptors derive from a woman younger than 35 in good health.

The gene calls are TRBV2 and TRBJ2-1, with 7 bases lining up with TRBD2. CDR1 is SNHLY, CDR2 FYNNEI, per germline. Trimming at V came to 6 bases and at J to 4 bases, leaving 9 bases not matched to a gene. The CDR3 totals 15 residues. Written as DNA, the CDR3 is TGTGCCAGCAGCCCTCCCGGGACTATATACAATGAGCAGTTCTTC. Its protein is CASSPPGTIYNEQFF.

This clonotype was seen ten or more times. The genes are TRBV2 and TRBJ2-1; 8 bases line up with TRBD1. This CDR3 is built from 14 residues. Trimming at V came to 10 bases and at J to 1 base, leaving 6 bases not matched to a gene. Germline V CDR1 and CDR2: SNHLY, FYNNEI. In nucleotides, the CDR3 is TGTGCCACACGCCGGGACAGGTCCTACAATGAGCAGTTCTTC. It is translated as CATRRDRSYNEQFF.

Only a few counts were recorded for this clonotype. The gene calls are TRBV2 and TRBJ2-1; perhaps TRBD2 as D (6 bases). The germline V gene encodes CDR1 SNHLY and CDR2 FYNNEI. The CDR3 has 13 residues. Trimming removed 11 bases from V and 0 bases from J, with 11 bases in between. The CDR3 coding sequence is TGTGCCTGCCGGGACTCCTCCTACAATGAGCAGTTCTTC. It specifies CACRDSSYNEQFF.

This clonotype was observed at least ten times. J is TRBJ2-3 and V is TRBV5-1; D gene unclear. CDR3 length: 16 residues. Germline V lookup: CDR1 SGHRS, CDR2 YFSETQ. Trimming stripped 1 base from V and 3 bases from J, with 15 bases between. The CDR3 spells CASSLMSVDRTDTQYF. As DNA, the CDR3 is TGCGCCAGCAGCTTGATGAGCGTGGATCGGACAGATACGCAGTATTTT.

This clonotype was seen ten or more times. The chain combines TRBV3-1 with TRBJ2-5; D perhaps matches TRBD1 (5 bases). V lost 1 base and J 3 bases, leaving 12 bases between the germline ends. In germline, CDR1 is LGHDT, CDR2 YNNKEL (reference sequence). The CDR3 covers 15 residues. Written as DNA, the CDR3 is TGTGCCAGCAGCCAAGTTGCGGACACCAAAGAGACCCAGTACTTC. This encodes CASSQVADTKETQYF.

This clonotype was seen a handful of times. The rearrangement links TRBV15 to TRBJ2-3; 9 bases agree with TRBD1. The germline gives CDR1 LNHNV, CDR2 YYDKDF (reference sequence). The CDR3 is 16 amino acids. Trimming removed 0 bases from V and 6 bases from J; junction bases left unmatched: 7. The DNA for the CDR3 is TGTGCCACCAGCAGAGATCGGGGACAGGGTTACGATACGCAGTATTTT. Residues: CATSRDRGQGYDTQYF.

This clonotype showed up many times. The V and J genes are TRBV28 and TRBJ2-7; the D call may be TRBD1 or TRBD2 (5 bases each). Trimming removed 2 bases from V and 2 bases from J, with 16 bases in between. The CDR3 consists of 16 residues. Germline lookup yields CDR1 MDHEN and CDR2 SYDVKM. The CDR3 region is CASSLVIGGDPYEQYF. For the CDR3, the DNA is TGTGCCAGCAGTTTAGTGATTGGGGGAGACCCCTACGAGCAGTACTTC.

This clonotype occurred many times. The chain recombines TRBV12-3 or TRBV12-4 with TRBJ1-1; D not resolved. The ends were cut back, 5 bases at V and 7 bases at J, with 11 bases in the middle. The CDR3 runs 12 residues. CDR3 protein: CASSLTRREAFF. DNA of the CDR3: TGTGCCAGCAGTCTCACCCGCCGTGAAGCTTTCTTT.

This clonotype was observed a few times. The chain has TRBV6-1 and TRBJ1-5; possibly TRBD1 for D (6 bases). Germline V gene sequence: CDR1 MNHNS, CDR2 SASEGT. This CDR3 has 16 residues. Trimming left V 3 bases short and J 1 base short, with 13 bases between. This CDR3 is CASSDWAGASNQPQHF. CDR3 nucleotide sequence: TGTGCCAGCAGTGATTGGGCAGGGGCGAGCAATCAGCCCCAGCATTTT.

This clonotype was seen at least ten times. CDR3 amino acids: CASSFVDAPFGTGELFF. For the CDR3, the DNA is TGTGCCAGCAGTTTCGTTGACGCTCCTTTTGGGACCGGGGAGCTGTTTTTT. This chain connects TRBV27 to TRBJ2-2; D uncertain. The V and J ends lost 3 bases and 5 bases respectively, with 19 bases between them. Looked up from germline, CDR1 is MNHEY and CDR2 is SMNVEV (reference sequence). This CDR3 region has 17 residues.

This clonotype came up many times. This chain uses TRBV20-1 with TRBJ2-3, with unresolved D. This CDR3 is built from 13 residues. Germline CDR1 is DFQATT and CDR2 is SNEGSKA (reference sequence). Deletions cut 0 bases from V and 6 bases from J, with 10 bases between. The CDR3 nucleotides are TGCAGTGCTAGAGATCTAGATCCGGATACGCAGTATTTT. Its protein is CSARDLDPDTQYF.

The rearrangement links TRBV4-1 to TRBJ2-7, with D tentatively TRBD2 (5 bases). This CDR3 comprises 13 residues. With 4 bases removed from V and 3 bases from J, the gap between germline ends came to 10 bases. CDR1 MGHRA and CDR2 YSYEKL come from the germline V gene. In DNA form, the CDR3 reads TGCGCCAGCAGCCCGGCCGAGGGCTACGAGCAGTACGTC. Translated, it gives CASSPAEGYEQYV.

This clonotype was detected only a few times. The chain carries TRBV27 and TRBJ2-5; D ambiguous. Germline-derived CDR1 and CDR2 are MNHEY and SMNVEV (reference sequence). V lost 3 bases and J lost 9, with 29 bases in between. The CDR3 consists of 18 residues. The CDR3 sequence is CASSFGSDPRAPRWAQYF. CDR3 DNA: TGTGCCAGCAGTTTTGGTTCCGACCCACGGGCCCCGCGGTGGGCCCAGTACTTC.

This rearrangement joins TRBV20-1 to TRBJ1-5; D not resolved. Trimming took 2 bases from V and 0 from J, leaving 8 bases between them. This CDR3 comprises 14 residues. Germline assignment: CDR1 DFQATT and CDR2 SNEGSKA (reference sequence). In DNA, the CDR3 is TGCAGTGCTAGACCGGAATATAGCAATCAGCCCCAGCATTTT. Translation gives CSARPEYSNQPQHF.

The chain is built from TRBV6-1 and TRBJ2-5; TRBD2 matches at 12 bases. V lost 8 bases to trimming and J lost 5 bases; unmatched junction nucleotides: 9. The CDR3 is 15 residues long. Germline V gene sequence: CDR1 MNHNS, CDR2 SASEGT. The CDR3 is CASASASGRGETQYF. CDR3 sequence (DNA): TGTGCCAGCGCATCGGCTAGCGGGAGGGGGGAGACCCAGTACTTC.

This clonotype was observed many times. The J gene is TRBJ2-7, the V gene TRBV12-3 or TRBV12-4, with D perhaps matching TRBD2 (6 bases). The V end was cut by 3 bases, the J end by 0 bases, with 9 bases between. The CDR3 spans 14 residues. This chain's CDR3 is CASSLGGPSYEQYF. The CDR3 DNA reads TGTGCCAGCAGTTTGGGGGGTCCCTCCTACGAGCAGTACTTC.

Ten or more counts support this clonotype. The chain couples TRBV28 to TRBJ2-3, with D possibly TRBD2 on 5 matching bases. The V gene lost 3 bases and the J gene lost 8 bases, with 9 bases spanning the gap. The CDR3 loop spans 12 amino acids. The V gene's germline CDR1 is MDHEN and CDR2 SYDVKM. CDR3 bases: TGTGCCAGCAGTTTGGCGGGTGCTACGCAGTATTTT. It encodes CASSLAGATQYF.

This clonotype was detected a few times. In DNA, the CDR3 is TGTGCCAGCAGTGAAGGTCCCCTAGCGGGGGAATATGAGCAGTTCTTC. This sequence encodes CASSEGPLAGEYEQFF. The chain joins TRBV6-1 to TRBJ2-1, with 10 bases that match TRBD2. Per germline, CDR1 MNHNS and CDR2 SASEGT. The CDR3 extends over 16 amino acids. The ends lost 1 base at V and 8 bases at J; junction bases unmatched: 8.

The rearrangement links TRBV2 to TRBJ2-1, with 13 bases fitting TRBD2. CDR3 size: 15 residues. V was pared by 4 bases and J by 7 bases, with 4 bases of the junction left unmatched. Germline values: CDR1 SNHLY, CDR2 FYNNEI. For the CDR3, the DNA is TGTGCCAGCAGTGGACTAGCGGGAGGTTCAAATGAGCAGTTCTTC. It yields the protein CASSGLAGGSNEQFF. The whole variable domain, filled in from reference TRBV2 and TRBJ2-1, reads EPEVTQTPSHQVTQMGQEVILRCVPISNHLYFYWYRQILGQKVEFLVSFYNNEISEKSEIFDDQFSVERPDGSNFTLKIRSTKLEDSAMYFCASSGLAGGSNEQFFGPGTRLTVL.

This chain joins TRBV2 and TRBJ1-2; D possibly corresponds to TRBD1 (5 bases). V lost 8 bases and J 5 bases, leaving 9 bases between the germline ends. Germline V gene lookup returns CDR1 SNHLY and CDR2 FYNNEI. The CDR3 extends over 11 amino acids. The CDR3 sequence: CASGAGYGYTF. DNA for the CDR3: TGTGCCAGCGGGGCGGGATATGGCTACACCTTC.

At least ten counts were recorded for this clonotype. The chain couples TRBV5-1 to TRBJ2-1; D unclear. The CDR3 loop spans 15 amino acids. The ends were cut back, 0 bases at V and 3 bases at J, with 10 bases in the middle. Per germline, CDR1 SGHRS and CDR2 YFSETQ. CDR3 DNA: TGCGCCAGCAGCTTGGATCAGGATTTCTACAATGAGCAGTTCTTC. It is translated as CASSLDQDFYNEQFF.

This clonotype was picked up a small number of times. The CDR3 sequence is CATSELGPPYNEQFF. The DNA of the CDR3 is TGTGCCACCAGTGAACTTGGACCGCCATACAATGAGCAGTTCTTC. The chain has TRBV24-1 and TRBJ2-1; D gene ambiguous. In germline, CDR1 is KGHDR, CDR2 SFDVKD. This CDR3 region has 15 residues. Trimming removed 4 bases from V and 4 bases from J, with 13 bases in between.

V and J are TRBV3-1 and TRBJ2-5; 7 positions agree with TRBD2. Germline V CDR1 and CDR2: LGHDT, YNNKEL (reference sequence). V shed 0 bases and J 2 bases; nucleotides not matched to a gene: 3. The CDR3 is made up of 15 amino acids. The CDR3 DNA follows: TGTGCCAGCAGCCAAGATGGGGACTATCAAGAGACCCAGTACTTC. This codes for CASSQDGDYQETQYF.

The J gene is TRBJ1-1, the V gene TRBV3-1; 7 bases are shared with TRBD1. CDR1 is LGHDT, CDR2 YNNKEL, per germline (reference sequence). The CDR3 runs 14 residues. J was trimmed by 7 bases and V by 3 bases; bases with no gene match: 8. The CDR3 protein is CASSQETGWNEAFF. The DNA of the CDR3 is TGTGCCAGCAGCCAGGAGACAGGGTGGAATGAAGCTTTCTTT.

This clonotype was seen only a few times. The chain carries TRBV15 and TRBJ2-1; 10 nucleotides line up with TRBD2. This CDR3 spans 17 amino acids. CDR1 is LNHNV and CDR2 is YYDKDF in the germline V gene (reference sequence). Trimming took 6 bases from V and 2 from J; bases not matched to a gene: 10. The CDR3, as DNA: TGTGCCACCAGGGGCGGAGGACTAGCGGACACCTACAATGAGCAGTTCTTC. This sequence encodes CATRGGGLADTYNEQFF.

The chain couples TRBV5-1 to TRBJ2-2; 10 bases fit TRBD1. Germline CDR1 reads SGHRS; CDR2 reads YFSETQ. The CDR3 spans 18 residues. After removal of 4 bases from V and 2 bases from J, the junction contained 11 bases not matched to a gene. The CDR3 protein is CASSPPGQGFYNTGELFF. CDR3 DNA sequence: TGCGCCAGCAGCCCACCGGGACAGGGGTTCTATAACACCGGGGAGCTGTTTTTT.

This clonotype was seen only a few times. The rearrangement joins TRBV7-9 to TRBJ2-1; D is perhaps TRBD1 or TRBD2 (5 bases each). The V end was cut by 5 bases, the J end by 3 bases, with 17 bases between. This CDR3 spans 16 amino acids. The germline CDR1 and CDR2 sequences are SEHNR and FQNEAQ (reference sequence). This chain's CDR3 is CASSPTEGGFYNEQFF. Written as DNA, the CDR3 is TGTGCCAGCAGCCCGACAGAGGGTGGGTTCTACAATGAGCAGTTCTTC.

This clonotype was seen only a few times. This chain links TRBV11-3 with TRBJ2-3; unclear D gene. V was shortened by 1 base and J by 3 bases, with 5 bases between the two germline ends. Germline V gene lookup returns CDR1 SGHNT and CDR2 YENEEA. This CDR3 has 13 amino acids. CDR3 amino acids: CASSLAQTDTQYF. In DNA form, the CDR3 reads TGTGCCAGCAGCTTAGCACAGACAGATACGCAGTATTTT.

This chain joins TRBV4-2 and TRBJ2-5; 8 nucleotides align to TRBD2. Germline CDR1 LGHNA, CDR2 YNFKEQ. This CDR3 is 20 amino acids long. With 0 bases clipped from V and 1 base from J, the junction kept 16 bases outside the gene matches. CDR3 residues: CASSQDPAASGSPLQETQYF. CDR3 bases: TGTGCCAGCAGCCAAGATCCTGCGGCTAGCGGGTCCCCCCTCCAAGAGACCCAGTACTTC.

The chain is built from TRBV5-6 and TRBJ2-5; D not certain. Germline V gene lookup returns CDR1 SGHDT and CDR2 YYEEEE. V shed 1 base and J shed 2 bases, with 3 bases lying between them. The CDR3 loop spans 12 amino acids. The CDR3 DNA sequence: TGTGCCAGCAGCTTGTGGCAAGAGACCCAGTACTTC. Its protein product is CASSLWQETQYF.

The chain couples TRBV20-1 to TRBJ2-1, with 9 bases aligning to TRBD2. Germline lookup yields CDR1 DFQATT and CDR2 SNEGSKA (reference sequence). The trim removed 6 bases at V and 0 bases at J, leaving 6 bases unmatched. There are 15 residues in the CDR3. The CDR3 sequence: CSAWTSVGSYNEQFF. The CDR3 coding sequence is TGCAGTGCGTGGACTAGCGTGGGCTCCTACAATGAGCAGTTCTTC.

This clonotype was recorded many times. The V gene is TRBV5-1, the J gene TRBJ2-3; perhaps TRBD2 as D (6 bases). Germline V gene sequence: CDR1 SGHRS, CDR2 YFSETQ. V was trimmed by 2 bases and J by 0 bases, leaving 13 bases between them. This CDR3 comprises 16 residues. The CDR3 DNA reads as TGCGCCAGCAGCTTACGAGCGGGTGCTAGCACAGATACGCAGTATTTT. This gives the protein CASSLRAGASTDTQYF. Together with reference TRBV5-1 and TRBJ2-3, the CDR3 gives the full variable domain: KAGVTQTPRYLIKTRGQQVTLSCSPISGHRSVSWYQQTPGQGLQFLFEYFSETQRNKGNFPGRFSGRQFSNSRSEMNVSTLELGDSALYLCASSLRAGASTDTQYFGPGTRLTVL.